The next 11 T cell receptor beta chains were all read from a single sample in a study of response to subunit inactivated influenza vaccine. TCRdb recomputed calls from the RT-PCR reads with MiXCR, one row per CDR3 protein. In the table there are approximately 490,000 distinct CDR3 sequences, approximately 7.2% of which are singletons. Here the sequenced sample was PBMCs from blood, taken around 25 months after vaccination. All receptors derive from a man aged 45 to 75 who received an inactivated influenza vaccine.

This clonotype was seen a handful of times. This sequence joins TRBV7-9 and TRBJ2-1, with D perhaps matching TRBD2 (6 bases). V gave up 5 bases and J gave up 6 bases, with 11 bases separating them. Germline CDR1 SEHNR, CDR2 FQNEAQ (reference sequence). CDR3 length equals 13 residues. CDR3 amino acids: CASSAPGGNEQFF. CDR3 nucleotide sequence: TGTGCCAGCAGCGCACCCGGGGGCAATGAGCAGTTCTTC.

This chain joins TRBV6-2 or TRBV6-3 and TRBJ2-3; 11 bases map to TRBD1. The CDR3 runs to 17 residues. The germline V gene encodes CDR1 MNHEY and CDR2 SVGEGT. V lost 6 bases and J lost 7; bases outside the gene matches: 15. This chain's CDR3 is CASRPPGQGGRLNTQYF. CDR3 bases: TGTGCCAGCAGGCCCCCGGGACAGGGGGGACGATTGAATACGCAGTATTTT.

The rearrangement joins TRBV7-3 to TRBJ2-1; TRBD2 agrees at 7 bases. CDR1 SGHTA and CDR2 FQGTGA come from the germline V gene. CDR3 size: 13 residues. The DNA of the CDR3 is TGTGCATCATCGGGCGGGAGATGGGGTGAGCAGTTCTTC. Protein: CASSGGRWGEQFF.

A few counts support this clonotype. This chain joins TRBV4-3 and TRBJ2-7; TRBD2 matches 14 bases. This CDR3 region has 19 residues. CDR1 is LGHNA and CDR2 is YSLEER in the germline V gene. V lost 0 bases to trimming and J lost 0 bases; unmatched junction nucleotides: 7. In nucleotides, the CDR3 is TGCGCCAGCAGCCAAGAAGAGGGACTAGCGGGAGACTACTCCTACGAGCAGTACTTC. As protein: CASSQEEGLAGDYSYEQYF.

This clonotype was seen more than once but under ten times. The chain uses TRBV7-8 and TRBJ2-2; TRBD1 matches at 10 bases. The trim removed 4 bases at V and 7 bases at J, leaving 6 bases unmatched. The germline gives CDR1 SGHVS, CDR2 FQNEAQ. The CDR3 spans 15 residues. As DNA, the CDR3 is TGTGCCAGCAGCTCCGGGACAGGGGTGATCGGGGAGCTGTTTTTT. It translates to CASSSGTGVIGELFF.

This chain connects TRBV4-1 to TRBJ2-1, with 11 bases lining up with TRBD1. CDR1 is MGHRA and CDR2 is YSYEKL in the germline V gene. Germline trimming cut 4 bases from V and 10 bases from J; bases unmatched to any gene: 6. The CDR3 length is 14 residues. CDR3 bases: TGCGCCAGCAGCCGCCCGGGACAGGGGGTAGAGCAGTTCTTC. This gives the protein CASSRPGQGVEQFF.

Worth noting for this clonotype: Since the CDR3 does not end with the conserved phenylalanine or tryptophan, this likely comes from a read error. CDR3 DNA: TGCGCCAGCAGCGTAGGGACTTTCGGGAGCGACGCAGATACGCAGTATCTT. Its protein product is CASSVGTFGSDADTQYL. The rearrangement links TRBV5-1 to TRBJ2-3; perhaps TRBD2 as D (6 bases). The germline gives CDR1 SGHRS, CDR2 YFSETQ. Deletions cut 4 bases from V and 4 bases from J, with 22 bases between. CDR3 length equals 17 residues.

This clonotype was counted only a few times. The chain couples TRBV20-1 to TRBJ2-2, with TRBD2 matching over 8 bases. The CDR3 has 17 amino acids. CDR1 is DFQATT and CDR2 is SNEGSKA in the germline V gene (reference sequence). V lost 0 bases and J lost 2; bases outside the gene matches: 8. CDR3 bases: TGCAGTGCTAGAGATCCGGGGGGGCCTCCTAACACCGGGGAGCTGTTTTTT. Encoded protein: CSARDPGGPPNTGELFF.

There are many counts of this clonotype. This chain links TRBV12-3 or TRBV12-4 with TRBJ1-1; the D gene is possibly TRBD1 (5 bases). With 3 bases removed from V and 1 base from J, the gap between germline ends came to 6 bases. CDR3 length: 13 amino acids. The DNA for the CDR3 is TGTGCCAGCAGTTTCGGACAGAACACTGAAGCTTTCTTT. It codes for CASSFGQNTEAFF.

This clonotype appeared a few times. The gene calls are TRBV6-2 or TRBV6-3 and TRBJ2-1, with 11 nucleotides matching TRBD2. CDR3 size: 15 residues. Unmatched junction bases numbered 4, after V lost 0 bases and J lost 9 bases. CDR1 MNHEY and CDR2 SVGEGT come from the germline V gene. The CDR3 protein is CASSYSMGLAAEQFF. CDR3 nucleotide sequence: TGTGCCAGCAGTTACTCGATGGGACTAGCGGCTGAGCAGTTCTTC.

At least ten counts were recorded for this clonotype. The rearrangement uses TRBV6-5 and TRBJ2-7; 7 bases are shared with TRBD2. The germline V gene has CDR1 MNHEY and CDR2 SVGAGI. V lost 0 bases and J lost 4; bases outside the gene matches: 15. This CDR3 has 18 residues. CDR3 DNA sequence: TGTGCCAGCAGTTACTCTGTGACTAGCCGTGGTCTCCCTTACGAGCAGTACTTC. It specifies CASSYSVTSRGLPYEQYF.